The 4 T cell receptor beta chains listed next were all sequenced from one sample in a study of T cells after yellow fever vaccination. One entry per CDR3 protein, called by TCRdb with MiXCR from the 5' RACE reads. The data contain some 500,000 distinct CDR3 sequences, roughly 14% of them seen just once; the ten biggest clones take up more than 13%. This material consisted of PBMCs, taken on the day of the yellow fever booster vaccination. Receptor source: a man under 40 who received the YFV17D yellow fever vaccine.

V and J are TRBV11-2 and TRBJ1-2, with TRBD1 identical over 9 bases. CDR1 is SGHAT and CDR2 is FQNNGV in the germline V gene. The V and J ends lost 6 bases and 0 bases, in that order; junction bases with no gene match: 8. This CDR3 region has 16 residues. The DNA for the CDR3 is TGTGCCAGCAGTCAAACAGGGGGCGCTTCTAACTATGGCTACACCTTC. Protein sequence: CASSQTGGASNYGYTF. Full variable domain (missing parts from reference TRBV11-2 and TRBJ1-2): EAGVAQSPRYKIIEKRQSVAFWCNPISGHATLYWYQQILGQGPKLLIQFQNNGVVDDSQLPKDRFSAERLKGVDSTLKIQPAKLEDSAVYLCASSQTGGASNYGYTFGSGTRLTVV.

This clonotype was recorded many times. V and J are TRBV10-1 and TRBJ2-3; TRBD2 might be the D (5 bases). The V gene's germline CDR1 is WNHNN and CDR2 SYGVQD (reference sequence). V lost 0 bases and J lost 0, with 13 bases in between. The CDR3 runs to 17 residues. CDR3 amino acids: CASSESREKASTDTQYF. The CDR3 DNA sequence: TGCGCCAGCAGTGAGTCGAGGGAAAAGGCTAGCACAGATACGCAGTATTTT.

This sequence joins TRBV12-3 or TRBV12-4 and TRBJ2-1; D gene unclear. The CDR3 covers 13 residues. V was shortened by 3 bases and J by 12 bases, with 15 bases between the two germline ends. CDR3 in DNA: TGTGCCAGCAGTTTTACCGCCCCTTACGTGCAGTTCTTC. The encoded protein is CASSFTAPYVQFF.

This clonotype has only a few counts. V gene TRBV5-6 combines with J gene TRBJ1-1; no firm D call. The CDR3 is made up of 13 amino acids. Germline-derived CDR1 and CDR2 are SGHDT and YYEEEE. V lost 0 bases, J lost 8 bases, and 11 bases lay in between. The CDR3 bases are TGTGCCAGCAGCTTGGTAACCGCTGGAGAAGCTTTCTTT. Its translation: CASSLVTAGEAFF.